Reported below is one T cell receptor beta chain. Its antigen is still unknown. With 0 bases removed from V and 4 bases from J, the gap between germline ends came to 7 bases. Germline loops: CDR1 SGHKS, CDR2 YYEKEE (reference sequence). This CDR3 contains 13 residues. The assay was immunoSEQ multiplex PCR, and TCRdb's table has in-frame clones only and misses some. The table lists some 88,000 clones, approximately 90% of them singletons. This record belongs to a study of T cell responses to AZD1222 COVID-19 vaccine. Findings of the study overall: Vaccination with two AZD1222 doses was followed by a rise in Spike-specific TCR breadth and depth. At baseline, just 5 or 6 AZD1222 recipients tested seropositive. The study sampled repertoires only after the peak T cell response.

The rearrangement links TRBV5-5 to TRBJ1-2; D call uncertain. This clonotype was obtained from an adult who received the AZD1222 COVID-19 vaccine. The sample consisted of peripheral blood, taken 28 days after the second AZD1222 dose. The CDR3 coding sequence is TGTGCCAGCAGCTTGGTCCAGAGCTATGGCTACACCTTC. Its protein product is CASSLVQSYGYTF.